These 4 T cell receptor beta chains were all obtained from the same sample, sequenced in a study of T cell responses to AZD1222 COVID-19 vaccine (dated by TCRdb to about 2021). Library preparation used the immunoSEQ multiplex PCR assay. TCRdb's version of the immuneACCESS table is confined to in-frame rearrangements and falls short of the full clone set. An unresolved V gene accounts for under half of the shortfall where checked; the remainder is of unknown origin. This sample gives 120,000 to 150,000 clones in total; 90% to 95% of them show up just once. 0.7% to 1% of the sample comes from the top ten. Read against the paper, the sample's time point label means: baseline before first vaccination. The treatment or condition label here, explained by the study, means: meningococcal conjugate vaccine given as trial control. The specimen comprised peripheral blood, sampled on day 0 of MenACWY control vaccination. Source of these receptors: an adult in good health.

The chain links TRBV28 to TRBJ1-3, with unresolved D. The CDR3 sequence is 12 residues long. Trimming took 3 bases from V and 7 from J, leaving 7 bases between them. Germline V lookup: CDR1 MDHEN, CDR2 SYDVKM. CDR3 amino acids: CASSLRVNTIYF. The CDR3 DNA reads as TGTGCCAGCAGTTTGAGGGTGAACACCATATATTTT.

The chain uses TRBV7-9 and TRBJ1-5, with D unresolved. The CDR3 consists of 12 residues. Trimming cost V 4 bases and J 5 bases, with 6 bases left between them. The germline CDR1 and CDR2 sequences are SEHNR and FQNEAQ (reference sequence). As DNA, the CDR3 is TGTGCCAGCAGCTGGGCCGATCAGCCCCAGCATTTT. This codes for CASSWADQPQHF. Variable domain in full (rest from reference TRBV7-9 and TRBJ1-5): DTGVSQNPRHKITKRGQNVTFRCDPISEHNRLYWYRQTLGQGPEFLTYFQNEAQLEKSRLLSDRFSAERPKGSFSTLEIQRTEQGDSAMYLCASSWADQPQHFGDGTRLSIL.

The chain carries TRBV6-5 and TRBJ1-5, with D hard to call. This CDR3 is 13 amino acids long. Trimming removed 6 bases from V and 1 base from J, with 7 bases in between. CDR1 and CDR2 (germline): MNHEY, SVGAGI. CDR3 coding DNA: TGTGCCAGCAGGCGCTACAGCAATCAGCCCCAGCATTTT. Translating it yields CASRRYSNQPQHF.

V usage is TRBV6-5 and J usage is TRBJ1-2; D unresolved. Germline V gene sequence: CDR1 MNHEY, CDR2 SVGAGI. This CDR3 contains 15 residues. Trimming removed 4 bases at V and 8 bases at J, with 20 bases between. The CDR3 here is CASSSQLPPASGYTF. The CDR3 DNA is TGTGCCAGCAGTTCGCAACTTCCCCCGGCGAGCGGCTACACCTTC.